The present entry profiles one TCR beta chain with its context. One end of the junction does not line up with germline, which may come from a read error. This entry is derived from a study of blood T cells in healthy people across ages. Germline CDR1 SGHTA, CDR2 FQGNSA. This CDR3 spans 14 amino acids. A J-beta primer mix and a sample-barcoded 5' primer were used in a second PCR of about 7 to 12 cycles. A single record per CDR3 protein comes from TCRdb applying MiXCR to the 5' RACE reads. The data hold about 1 million distinct CDR3 sequences, with 35% to 50% observed a single time. Total RNA was isolated from each sample in quantities of at least 5.5 micrograms.

The V and J genes are TRBV7-2 and TRBJ2-7, with D perhaps matching TRBD1 (6 bases). The specimen sequenced was blood. The sequence came from a woman aged 55-75 years in good health. The CDR3 sequence is CAGSFQTGPYEQYF. Here the CDR3 DNA reads TGTGCCGGCAGCTTTCAAACAGGGCCCTACGAGCAGTACTTC.